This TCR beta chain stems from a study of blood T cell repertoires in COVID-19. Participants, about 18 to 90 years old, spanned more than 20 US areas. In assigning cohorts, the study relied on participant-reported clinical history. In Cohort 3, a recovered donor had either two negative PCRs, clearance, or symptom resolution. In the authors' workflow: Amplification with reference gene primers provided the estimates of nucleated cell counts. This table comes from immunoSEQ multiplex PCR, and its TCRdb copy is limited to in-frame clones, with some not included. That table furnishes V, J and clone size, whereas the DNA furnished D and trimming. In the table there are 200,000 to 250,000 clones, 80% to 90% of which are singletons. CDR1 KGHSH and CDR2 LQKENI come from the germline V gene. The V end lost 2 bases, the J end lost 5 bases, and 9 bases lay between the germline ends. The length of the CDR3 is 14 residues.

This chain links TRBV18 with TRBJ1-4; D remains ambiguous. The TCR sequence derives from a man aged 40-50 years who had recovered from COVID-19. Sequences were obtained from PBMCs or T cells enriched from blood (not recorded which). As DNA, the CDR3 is TGTGCCAGCTCACCATCCGTCGAGAATGAAAAACTGTTTTTT. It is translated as CASSPSVENEKLFF.